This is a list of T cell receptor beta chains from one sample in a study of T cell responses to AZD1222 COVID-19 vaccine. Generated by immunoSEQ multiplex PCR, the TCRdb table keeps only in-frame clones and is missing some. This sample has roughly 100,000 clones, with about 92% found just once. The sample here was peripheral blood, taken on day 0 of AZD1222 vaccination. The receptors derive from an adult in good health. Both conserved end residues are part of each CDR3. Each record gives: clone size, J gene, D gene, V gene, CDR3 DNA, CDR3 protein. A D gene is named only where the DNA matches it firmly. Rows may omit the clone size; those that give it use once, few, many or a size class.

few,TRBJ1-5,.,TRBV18,TGTGCCAGCTCACAGGGGGGAATCTGGCCCCAGCATTTT,CASSQGGIWPQHF
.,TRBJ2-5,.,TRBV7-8,TGTGCCAGCAGCCGCTCCGGGGTCCAGTACTTC,CASSRSGVQYF
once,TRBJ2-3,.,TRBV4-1,TGCGCCAGCAGCCTGAACCGGAGGGGCCTCACAGATACGCAGTATTTT,CASSLNRRGLTDTQYF
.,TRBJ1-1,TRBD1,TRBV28,TGTGCCAGCAGCAAAGGACAGGCTGAAGCTTTCTTT,CASSKGQAEAFF
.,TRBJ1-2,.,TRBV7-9,TGTGCCAGCAGCAAGACAGCTAACTATGGCTACACCTTC,CASSKTANYGYTF
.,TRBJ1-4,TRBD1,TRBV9,TGTGCCAGCAGCGCCACAGGACAGGGCGAGGAAAAACTGTTTTTT,CASSATGQGEEKLFF
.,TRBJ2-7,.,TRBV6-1,TGTGCCAGCAGTGATCTAAGACACTACTACGAGCAGTACTTC,CASSDLRHYYEQYF
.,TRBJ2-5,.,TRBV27,TGTGCCAGCAGTTGGGCGGGGAAAGAGACCCAGTACTTC,CASSWAGKETQYF
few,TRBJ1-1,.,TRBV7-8,TGTGCCAGCAGCTTAGGAAGGGACGCCTACACTGAAGCTTTCTTT,CASSLGRDAYTEAFF
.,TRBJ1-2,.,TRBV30,TGTGCCTGGAGCCACACCGGGCCAGGATCTGGCTACACCTTC,CAWSHTGPGSGYTF
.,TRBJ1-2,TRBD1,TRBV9,TGTGCCAGCTCACACCCCGGAGGGACAGGGTCCAACTATGGCTACACCTTC,CASSHPGGTGSNYGYTF
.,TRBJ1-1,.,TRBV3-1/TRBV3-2,TGTGCCAGCAGCCAAGATTGGTCGGGAAACACTGAAGCTTTCTTT,CASSQDWSGNTEAFF
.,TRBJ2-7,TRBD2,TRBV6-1,TGTGCCAGCAGTGAAGCGGGACTAGCGGGCTACGAGCAGTACTTC,CASSEAGLAGYEQYF
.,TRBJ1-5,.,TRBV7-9,TGTGCCAGCAGCCCGCTTGGAGGGCATCAGCCCCAGCATTTT,CASSPLGGHQPQHF
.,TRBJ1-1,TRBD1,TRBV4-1,TGCGCCAGCAGCCAAAGGGGGTATCGCGACAGGGGATCTGAAGCTTTCTTT,CASSQRGYRDRGSEAFF
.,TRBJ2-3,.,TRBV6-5,TGTGCCAGCAGTTACTCGGGGGGGCTGGCAGATACGCAGTATTTT,CASSYSGGLADTQYF
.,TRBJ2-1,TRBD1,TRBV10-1,TGCGCCAGCAGTTTATACGGGACAGGGAATGCCGATGAGCAGTTCTTC,CASSLYGTGNADEQFF
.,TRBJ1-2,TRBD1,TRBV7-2,TGTGCCAGCAGCTTACTCCGAGGGGGCGACTATGGCTACACCTTC,CASSLLRGGDYGYTF
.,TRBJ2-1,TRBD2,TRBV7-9,TGTGCCAGCAGCTTAGTGGGGGGGTCCTACAATGAGCAGTTCTTC,CASSLVGGSYNEQFF
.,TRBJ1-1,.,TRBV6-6,TGTGCCAGCAGTTTGGCCGGCCAGGGGAACACTGAAGCTTTCTTT,CASSLAGQGNTEAFF
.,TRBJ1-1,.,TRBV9,TGTGCCAGCAGCGCCAACTGGGGTGCTGAAGCTTTCTTT,CASSANWGAEAFF
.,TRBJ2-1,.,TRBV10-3,TGTGCCATCACCGAGGGGGTGGCGTTTGAGCAGTTCTTC,CAITEGVAFEQFF
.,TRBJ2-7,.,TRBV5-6,TGTGCCAGCAGCCCGACAGGCTGGTACGAGCAGTACTTC,CASSPTGWYEQYF
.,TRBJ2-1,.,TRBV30,TGTGCCTGGAGTAGGGTCGATGAGCAGTTCTTC,CAWSRVDEQFF
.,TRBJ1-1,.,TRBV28,TGTGCCAGCAGTTGGGACATCACTGAAGCTTTCTTT,CASSWDITEAFF
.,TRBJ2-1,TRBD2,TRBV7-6,TGTGCCAGCAGCCTCCGGGGGGGGCCCTACAATGAGCAGTTCTTC,CASSLRGGPYNEQFF
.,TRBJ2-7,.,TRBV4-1,TGCGCCAGCAGCTCTTCCCCCGGGCCCCTTCCTTTGGAGCAGTACTTC,CASSSSPGPLPLEQYF
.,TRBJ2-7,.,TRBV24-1,TGTGCCACCTATAACAGAGATTTAGCGGTAGGGGCCCTTTCCTACGAGCAGTACTTC,CATYNRDLAVGALSYEQYF
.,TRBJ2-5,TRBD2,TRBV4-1,TGCGCCAGCAGCCAGGACCGACTAGCGGGGGAAAAAGAGACCCAGTACTTC,CASSQDRLAGEKETQYF
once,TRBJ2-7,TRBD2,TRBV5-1,TGCGCCAGCAGCGGCACGACTAGCGGGGAACTACTCTACGAGCAGTACTTC,CASSGTTSGELLYEQYF
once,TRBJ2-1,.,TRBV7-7,TGTGCCAGCAGCTTAGCGCCGAACAATGAGCAGTTCTTC,CASSLAPNNEQFF
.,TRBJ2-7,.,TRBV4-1,TGCGCCAGCAGCCTATCCCTCGGGGGGCTCGACCCCTACGAGCAGTACTTC,CASSLSLGGLDPYEQYF
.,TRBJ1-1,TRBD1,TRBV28,TGTGCCAGCAGTTTAAGGGGGCAGGCTTTCTTT,CASSLRGQAFF
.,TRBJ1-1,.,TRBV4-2,TGTGCCAGCAGCCAAGTCTCCACACCTGGGGAAGAAGCTTTCTTT,CASSQVSTPGEEAFF
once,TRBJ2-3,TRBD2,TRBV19,TGTGCCAGCCGCAGAGCGGGGGGGCCCGATACGCAGTATTTT,CASRRAGGPDTQYF
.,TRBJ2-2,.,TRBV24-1,TGTGCCACCAGTGACCGGACTATCCCCACCGGGGAGCTGTTTTTT,CATSDRTIPTGELFF
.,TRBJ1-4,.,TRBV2,TGTGCCAGCAGTGAGTGGACTTCAACTAATGAAAAACTGTTTTTT,CASSEWTSTNEKLFF
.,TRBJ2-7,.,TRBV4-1,TGCGCCAGCAGCCAAGAGGGTTTGGTTGGCGAGCAGTACTTC,CASSQEGLVGEQYF
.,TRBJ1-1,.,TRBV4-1,TGCGCCAGCAGCCAAGGCGGCCAGGGGAACACTGAAGCTTTCTTT,CASSQGGQGNTEAFF
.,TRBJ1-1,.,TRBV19,TGTGCCAGCCGGCGGGGAGTGGCCGGGATTCCTTTCTTT,CASRRGVAGIPFF
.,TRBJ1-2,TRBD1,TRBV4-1,TGCGCCAGCAGCGTGGGAGGGGGCGTTTTCTATGGCTACACCTTC,CASSVGGGVFYGYTF
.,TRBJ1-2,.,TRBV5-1,TGCGCCAGCAGCTTGGAGGGCAGGACTATCTATGGCTACACCTTC,CASSLEGRTIYGYTF
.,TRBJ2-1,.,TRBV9,TGTGCCAGCAGCGTTACAGGGTGGGGCAATGAGCAGTTCTTC,CASSVTGWGNEQFF
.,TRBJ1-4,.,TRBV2,TGTGCCAGCAGTGACGGGGGTGAAAAACTGTTTTTT,CASSDGGEKLFF
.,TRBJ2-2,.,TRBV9,TGTGCCAGCAGCGTCGACCAGCTAGAGGAGCTGTTTTTT,CASSVDQLEELFF
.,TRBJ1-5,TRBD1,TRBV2,TGTGCCAGCAAGGGGGACAGGACGTTCAATCAGCCCCAGCATTTT,CASKGDRTFNQPQHF
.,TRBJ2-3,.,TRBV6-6,TGTGCCAGCCGCCAGGCCTTTAGCACAGATACGCAGTATTTT,CASRQAFSTDTQYF
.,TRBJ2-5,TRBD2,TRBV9,TGTGCCAGCAGCGTAGCCAGCGGGGGCCGAGAGACCCAGTACTTC,CASSVASGGRETQYF
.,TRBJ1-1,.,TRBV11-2,TGTGCCAGCAGCTTGGGGGGGAACACTGAAGCTTTCTTT,CASSLGGNTEAFF